This T cell receptor (beta chain) was sequenced during a study of T cell responses to AZD1222 COVID-19 vaccine. Using immunoSEQ multiplex PCR, the repertoire was profiled, and TCRdb retains in-frame clones only, with some absent. The data hold fewer than 120,000 clones, with about four fifths observed a single time. Trimming pared 3 bases from V and 2 bases from J, leaving 13 bases between. Germline lookup yields CDR1 KGHSH and CDR2 LQKENI. The CDR3 is 16 amino acids. The rearrangement joins TRBV18 to TRBJ2-2; D possibly corresponds to TRBD1 (6 bases). This receptor was taken from an adult in good health. The sample was peripheral blood, taken on day 0 of AZD1222 vaccination. CDR3 in amino acids: CASSPRQGTNTGELFF. The CDR3 nucleotides are TGTGCCAGCTCACCGAGGCAGGGGACAAACACCGGGGAGCTGTTTTTT. Filled out from reference TRBV18 and TRBJ2-2, the complete variable domain reads NAGVMQNPRHLVRRRGQEARLRCSPMKGHSHVYWYRQLPEEGLKFMVYLQKENIIDESGMPKERFSAEFPKEGPSILRIQQVVRGDSAAYFCASSPRQGTNTGELFFGEGSRLTVL.